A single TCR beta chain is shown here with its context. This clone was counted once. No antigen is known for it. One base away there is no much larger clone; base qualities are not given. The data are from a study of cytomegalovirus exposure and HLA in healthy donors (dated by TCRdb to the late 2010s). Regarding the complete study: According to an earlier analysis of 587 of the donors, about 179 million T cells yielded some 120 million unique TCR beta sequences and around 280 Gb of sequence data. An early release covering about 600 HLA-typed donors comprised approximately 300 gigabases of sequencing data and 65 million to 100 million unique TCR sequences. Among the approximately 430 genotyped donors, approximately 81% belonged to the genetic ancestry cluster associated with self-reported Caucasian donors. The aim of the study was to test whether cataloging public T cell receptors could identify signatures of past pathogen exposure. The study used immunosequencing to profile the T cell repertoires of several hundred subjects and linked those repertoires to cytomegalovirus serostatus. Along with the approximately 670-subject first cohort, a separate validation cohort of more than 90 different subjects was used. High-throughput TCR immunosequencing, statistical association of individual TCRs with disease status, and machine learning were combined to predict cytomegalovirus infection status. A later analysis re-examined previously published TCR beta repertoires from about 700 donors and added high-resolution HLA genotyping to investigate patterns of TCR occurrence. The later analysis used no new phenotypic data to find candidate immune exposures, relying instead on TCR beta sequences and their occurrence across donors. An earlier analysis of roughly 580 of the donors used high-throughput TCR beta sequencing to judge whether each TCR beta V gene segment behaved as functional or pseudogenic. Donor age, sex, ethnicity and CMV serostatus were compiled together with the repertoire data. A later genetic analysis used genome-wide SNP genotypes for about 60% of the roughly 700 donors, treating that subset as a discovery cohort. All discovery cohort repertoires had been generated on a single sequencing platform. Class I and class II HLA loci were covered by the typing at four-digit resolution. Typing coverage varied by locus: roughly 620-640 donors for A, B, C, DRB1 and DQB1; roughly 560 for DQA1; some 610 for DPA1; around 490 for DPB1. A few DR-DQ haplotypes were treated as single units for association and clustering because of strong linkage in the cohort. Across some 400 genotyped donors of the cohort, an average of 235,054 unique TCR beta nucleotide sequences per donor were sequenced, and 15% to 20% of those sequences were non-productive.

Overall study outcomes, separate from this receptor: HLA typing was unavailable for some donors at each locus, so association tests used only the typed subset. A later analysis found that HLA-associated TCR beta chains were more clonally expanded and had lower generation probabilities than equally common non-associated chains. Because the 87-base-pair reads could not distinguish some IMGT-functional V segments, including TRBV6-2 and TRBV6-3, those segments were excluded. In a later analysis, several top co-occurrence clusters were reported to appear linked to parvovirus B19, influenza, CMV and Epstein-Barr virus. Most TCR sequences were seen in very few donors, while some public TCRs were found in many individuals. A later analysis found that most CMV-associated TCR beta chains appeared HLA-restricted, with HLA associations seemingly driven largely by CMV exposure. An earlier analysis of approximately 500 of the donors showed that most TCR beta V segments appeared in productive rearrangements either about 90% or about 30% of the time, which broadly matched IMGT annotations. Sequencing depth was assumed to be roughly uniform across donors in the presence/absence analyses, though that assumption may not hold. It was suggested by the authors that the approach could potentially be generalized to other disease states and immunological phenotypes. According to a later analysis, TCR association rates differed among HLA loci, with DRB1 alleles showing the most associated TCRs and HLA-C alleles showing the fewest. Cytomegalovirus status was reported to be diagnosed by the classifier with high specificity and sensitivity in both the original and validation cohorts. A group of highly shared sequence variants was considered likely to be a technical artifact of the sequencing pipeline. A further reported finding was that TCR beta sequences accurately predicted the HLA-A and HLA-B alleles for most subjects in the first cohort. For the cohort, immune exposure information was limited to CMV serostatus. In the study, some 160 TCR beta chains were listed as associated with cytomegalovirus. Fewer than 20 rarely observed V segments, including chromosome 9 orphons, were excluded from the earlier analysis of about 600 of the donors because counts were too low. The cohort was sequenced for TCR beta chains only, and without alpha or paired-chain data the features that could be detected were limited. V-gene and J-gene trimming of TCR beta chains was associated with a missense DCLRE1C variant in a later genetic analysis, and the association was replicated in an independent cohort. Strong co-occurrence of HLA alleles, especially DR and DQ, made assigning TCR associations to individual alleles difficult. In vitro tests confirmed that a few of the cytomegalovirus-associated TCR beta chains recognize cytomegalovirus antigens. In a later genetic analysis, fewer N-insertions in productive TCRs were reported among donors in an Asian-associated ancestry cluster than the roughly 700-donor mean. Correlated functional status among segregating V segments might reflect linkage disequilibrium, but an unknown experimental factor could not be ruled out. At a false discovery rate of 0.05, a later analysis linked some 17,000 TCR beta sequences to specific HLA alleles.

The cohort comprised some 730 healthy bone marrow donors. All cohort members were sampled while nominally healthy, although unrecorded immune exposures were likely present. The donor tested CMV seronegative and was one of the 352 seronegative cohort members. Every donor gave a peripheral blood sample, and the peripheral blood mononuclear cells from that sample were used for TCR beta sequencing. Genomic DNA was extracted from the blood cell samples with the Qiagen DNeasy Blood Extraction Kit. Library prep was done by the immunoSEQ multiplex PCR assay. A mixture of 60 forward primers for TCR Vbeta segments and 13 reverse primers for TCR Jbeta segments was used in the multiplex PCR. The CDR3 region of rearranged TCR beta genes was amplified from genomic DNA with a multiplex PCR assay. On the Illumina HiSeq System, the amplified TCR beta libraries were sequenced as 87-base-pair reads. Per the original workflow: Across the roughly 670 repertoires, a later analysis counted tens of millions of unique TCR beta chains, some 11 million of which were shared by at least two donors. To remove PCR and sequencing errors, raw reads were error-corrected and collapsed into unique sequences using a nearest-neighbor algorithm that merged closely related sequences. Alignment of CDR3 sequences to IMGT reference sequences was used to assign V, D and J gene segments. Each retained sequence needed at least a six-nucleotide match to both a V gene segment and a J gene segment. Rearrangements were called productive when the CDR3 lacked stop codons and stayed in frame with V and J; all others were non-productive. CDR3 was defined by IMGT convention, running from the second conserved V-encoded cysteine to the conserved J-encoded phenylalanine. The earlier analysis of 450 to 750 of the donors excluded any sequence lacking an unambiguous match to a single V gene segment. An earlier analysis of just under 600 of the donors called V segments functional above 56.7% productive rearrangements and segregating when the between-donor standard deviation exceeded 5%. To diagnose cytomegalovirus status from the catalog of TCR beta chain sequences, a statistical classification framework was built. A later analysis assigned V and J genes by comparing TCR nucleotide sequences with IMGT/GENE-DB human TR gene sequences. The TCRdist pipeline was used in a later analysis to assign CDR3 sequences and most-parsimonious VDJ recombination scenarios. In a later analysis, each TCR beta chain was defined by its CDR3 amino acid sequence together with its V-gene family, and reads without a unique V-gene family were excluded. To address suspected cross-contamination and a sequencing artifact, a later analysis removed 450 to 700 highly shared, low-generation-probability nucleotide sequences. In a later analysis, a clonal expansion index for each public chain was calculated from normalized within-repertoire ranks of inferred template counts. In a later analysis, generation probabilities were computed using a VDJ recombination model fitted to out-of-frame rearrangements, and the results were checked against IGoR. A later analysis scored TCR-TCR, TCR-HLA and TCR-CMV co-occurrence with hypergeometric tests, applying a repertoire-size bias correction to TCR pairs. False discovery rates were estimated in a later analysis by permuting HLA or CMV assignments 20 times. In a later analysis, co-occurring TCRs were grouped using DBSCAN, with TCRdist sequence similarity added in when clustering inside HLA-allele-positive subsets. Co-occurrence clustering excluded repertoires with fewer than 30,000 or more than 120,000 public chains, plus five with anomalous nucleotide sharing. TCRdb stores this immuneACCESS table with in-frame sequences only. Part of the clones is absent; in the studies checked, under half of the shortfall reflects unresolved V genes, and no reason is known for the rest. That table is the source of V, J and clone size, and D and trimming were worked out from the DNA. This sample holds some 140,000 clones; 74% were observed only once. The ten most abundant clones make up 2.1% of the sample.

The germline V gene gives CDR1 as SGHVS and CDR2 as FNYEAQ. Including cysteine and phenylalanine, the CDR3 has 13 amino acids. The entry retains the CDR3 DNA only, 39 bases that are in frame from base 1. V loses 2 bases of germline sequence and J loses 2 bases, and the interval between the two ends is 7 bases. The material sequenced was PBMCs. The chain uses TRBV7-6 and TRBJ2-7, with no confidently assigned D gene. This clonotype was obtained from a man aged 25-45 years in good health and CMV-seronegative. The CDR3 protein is CASSLYEAYEQYF. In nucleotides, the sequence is TGTGCCAGCAGCTTATATGAGGCCTACGAGCAGTACTTC.